This T cell receptor beta chain stems from a study of blood T cell repertoires in COVID-19. CDR1 and CDR2 (germline): ENHRY, SYGVKD. Trimming cost V 8 bases and J 2 bases, with 21 bases left between them. The CDR3 runs 16 residues. Produced via immunoSEQ multiplex PCR; TCRdb's table is partial and in-frame only. The table has under 350,000 clones, under 90% seen once. The Seattle patients, enrolled during active infection, were followed longitudinally. The genes are TRBV10-3 and TRBJ1-1; D possibly corresponds to TRBD1 (6 bases). What was sequenced was peripheral blood. This TCR came from a woman aged 25 to 39 with COVID-19, enrolled during active disease. The CDR3 coding sequence is TGTGCCATCCGGGGGGGCCGGGGGCAGCTTAACACTGAAGCTTTCTTT. This codes for CAIRGGRGQLNTEAFF.